Shown below are 10 T cell receptor beta chains from a single sample sequenced in a study of blood T cell repertoires in COVID-19. TCRdb's copy holds only in-frame clones and misses some; the assay was immunoSEQ multiplex PCR. The sample carries 95,000 to 150,000 clones, around 80% recorded once. Sequenced input: peripheral blood. The receptors stem from a woman in her forties or fifties with acute or convalescent COVID-19.

V is TRBV10-3 and J is TRBJ2-3, with 7 bases matching TRBD1. Germline CDR1 and CDR2: ENHRY and SYGVKD. After removal of 0 bases from V and 2 bases from J, the junction contained 5 bases not matched to a gene. The CDR3 consists of 16 residues. The CDR3 DNA reads TGTGCCATCAGTGAGTCCCCGGGACAGACCACAGATACGCAGTATTTT. It yields the protein CAISESPGQTTDTQYF.

The chain is built from TRBV2 and TRBJ1-1; 12 nucleotides align to TRBD1. Germline V gene lookup returns CDR1 SNHLY and CDR2 FYNNEI. V lost 6 bases, J lost 8 bases, and 7 bases stayed unmatched. The CDR3 extends over 14 amino acids. Written as DNA, the CDR3 is TGTGCCAGCAGGAAGGGACAGGGGGCGGGGGAAGCTTTCTTT. Its protein is CASRKGQGAGEAFF.

The genes are TRBV10-3 and TRBJ1-1, with a tentative D call TRBD1 (5 bases). This CDR3 region has 17 residues. Trimming shortened V by 7 bases and J by 0 bases, and 21 bases separated the two germline ends. Germline CDR1 and CDR2: ENHRY and SYGVKD. CDR3 coding DNA: TGTGCCATCAAGGAGGGCGGGGGGTCTAACATGAACACTGAAGCTTTCTTT. Translated, it gives CAIKEGGGSNMNTEAFF.

The J gene is TRBJ1-2, the V gene TRBV21-1; TRBD1, the table's D call, was not compared with the DNA. TRBV21-1 is a documented pseudogene. CDR3 size: 15 residues. CDR3: CASRDRETRVDGYTF. The CDR3 bases are TGTGCCAGTAGGGACAGGGAAACGAGGGTCGATGGCTACACCTTC.

The chain uses TRBV20-1 and TRBJ2-7, with TRBD2 matching 10 bases. The ends lost 3 bases at V and 5 bases at J; junction bases unmatched: 10. The CDR3 consists of 15 residues. Germline values: CDR1 DFQATT, CDR2 SNEGSKA (reference sequence). The CDR3 DNA reads as TGCAGTGCTAGTTGGGCGCTAGCGGGAGTTCACGAGCAGTACTTC. Its protein is CSASWALAGVHEQYF.

This clone has only a few counts. The V gene is TRBV5-1, the J gene TRBJ2-7; D is unresolved. With 4 bases removed from V and 2 bases from J, the gap between germline ends came to 16 bases. The germline V gene has CDR1 SGHRS and CDR2 YFSETQ. The CDR3 consists of 15 residues. The CDR3 region is CASSPLGSRTYEQYF. In DNA form, the CDR3 reads TGCGCCAGCAGCCCCCTCGGTAGCCGTACCTACGAGCAGTACTTC.

The chain employs TRBV7-9 and TRBJ1-2, with 7 nucleotides matching TRBD1. CDR1 is SEHNR, CDR2 FQNEAQ, per germline (reference sequence). The CDR3 has 15 amino acids. The J segment lost 7 bases and the V segment lost 5 bases, leaving 13 bases of the junction unmatched. CDR3 protein: CASSRQGLTLGGYTF. The CDR3 DNA reads as TGTGCCAGCAGCCGACAGGGTCTGACGTTGGGTGGCTACACCTTC.

This clone was picked up one time. The rearrangement joins TRBV12-5 to TRBJ2-5; 8 nucleotides line up with TRBD2. CDR3 length: 15 amino acids. Germline trimming cut 2 bases from V and 6 bases from J; bases unmatched to any gene: 8. Per the germline V gene, CDR1 is LGHNT and CDR2 is FRNRAP. CDR3 sequence: CASGLHGGGFKTQYF. The CDR3 bases are TGTGCTAGTGGTTTGCACGGGGGGGGTTTTAAGACCCAGTACTTC.

This clone was seen a single time. The chain uses TRBV5-4 and TRBJ2-3; D is undetermined. The germline V gene encodes CDR1 SGHNT and CDR2 YYREEE (reference sequence). The CDR3 is made up of 13 amino acids. V lost 1 base, J lost 4 bases, and 7 bases lay in between. The CDR3 region has the DNA TGTGCCAGCAGCTTGTCGAGTTCAGATACGCAGTATTTT. It translates to CASSLSSSDTQYF. Variable domain in full (rest from reference TRBV5-4 and TRBJ2-3): ETGVTQSPTHLIKTRGQQVTLRCSSQSGHNTVSWYQQALGQGPQFIFQYYREEENGRGNFPPRFSGLQFPNYSSELNVNALELDDSALYLCASSLSSSDTQYFGPGTRLTVL.

The chain employs TRBV6-4 and TRBJ1-1, with D unclear. V dropped 2 bases and J dropped 1 base, with 5 bases sitting between them. This CDR3 comprises 13 residues. The germline V gene encodes CDR1 MRHNA and CDR2 SNTAGT. This CDR3 is CASSDQWNTEAFF. CDR3 sequence (DNA): TGTGCCAGCAGTGACCAGTGGAACACTGAAGCTTTCTTT.